The 27 T cell receptor beta chains below come from one sample, sequenced in a study of blood T cell repertoires in COVID-19. This table comes from immunoSEQ multiplex PCR, and its TCRdb copy is limited to in-frame clones, with some not included. The table includes approximately 250,000 clones, 65% to 90% detected once. Material for sequencing was peripheral blood. The origin of the receptors is a woman aged 70-85 years with COVID-19, enrolled during active disease.

J is TRBJ2-7 and V is TRBV5-1; perhaps TRBD2 as D (5 bases). Trimming cost V 3 bases and J 5 bases, with 12 bases left between them. The length of the CDR3 is 13 residues. CDR1 and CDR2 (germline): SGHRS, YFSETQ. This chain's CDR3 is CASSSSRSDEQYF. The DNA for the CDR3 is TGCGCCAGCAGCTCTAGCAGGTCTGACGAGCAGTACTTC.

This clone has only one observation. The J gene is TRBJ1-6, the V gene TRBV27; 9 bases agree with TRBD1. CDR3 length equals 15 residues. CDR1 is MNHEY and CDR2 is SMNVEV in the germline V gene (reference sequence). Trimming at V came to 2 bases and at J to 11 bases, leaving 7 bases not matched to a gene. The chain's CDR3 is CASSLGGQGITPLHF. The CDR3 nucleotides are TGTGCCAGCAGTTTAGGAGGACAGGGGATAACACCCCTCCACTTT.

The V gene is TRBV5-1, the J gene TRBJ2-3; D perhaps matches TRBD2 (5 bases). The CDR3 totals 14 residues. CDR1 is SGHRS and CDR2 is YFSETQ in the germline V gene. V was pared by 3 bases and J by 2 bases, with 10 bases between. This chain's CDR3 is CASSSRGYTDTQYF. The CDR3 DNA reads as TGCGCCAGCAGCTCCCGGGGATACACAGATACGCAGTATTTT.

J is TRBJ1-1 and V is TRBV6-1; 7 bases are a match to TRBD1. CDR1 and CDR2 from the germline V gene are MNHNS and SASEGT. The junction had 1 base not matched to a gene; V was cut back by 3 bases and J by 3 bases. CDR3 length: 13 amino acids. CDR3 sequence (DNA): TGTGCCAGCAGTGACACAGGGGACACTGAAGCTTTCTTT. Amino acid sequence: CASSDTGDTEAFF.

This CDR3 is CASSSRTGGGDTQYF. The CDR3 coding sequence is TGTGCCAGCAGCTCCAGGACAGGGGGCGGGGATACGCAGTATTTT. The genes are TRBV7-2 and TRBJ2-3, with 11 positions matching TRBD1. This CDR3 contains 15 residues. Looked up from germline, CDR1 is SGHTA and CDR2 is FQGNSA. With V trimmed by 4 bases and J by 6 bases, 6 bases remained unmatched.

The chain is built from TRBV3-1 (or the pseudogene TRBV3-2) and TRBJ2-7; D is perhaps TRBD2 (7 bases). The CDR3 contains 17 residues. V lost 0 bases and J 0 bases, leaving 15 bases between the germline ends. Looked up from germline, CDR1 is LGHDT and CDR2 is YNNKEL (reference sequence). The CDR3 protein is CASSQDQGGVFSYEQYF. The CDR3 DNA is TGTGCCAGCAGCCAAGATCAAGGGGGGGTTTTCTCCTACGAGCAGTACTTC.

The genes are TRBV6-5 and TRBJ2-7; 7 bases agree with TRBD1. The CDR3 is 13 amino acids. Germline values: CDR1 MNHEY, CDR2 SVGAGI. J was trimmed by 2 bases and V by 4 bases; bases with no gene match: 2. CDR3 in DNA: TGTGCCAGCAGTTTGACAGGGCCCTACGAGCAGTACTTC. This sequence encodes CASSLTGPYEQYF.

The genes are TRBV5-1 and TRBJ2-7, with TRBD2 matching over 10 bases. CDR1 and CDR2 from the germline V gene are SGHRS and YFSETQ. V lost 1 base and J lost 7; bases outside the gene matches: 8. The CDR3 extends over 15 amino acids. DNA of the CDR3: TGCGCCAGCAGCTTGAGCGGGAGGGGGATAAGGGAGCAGTACTTC. This codes for CASSLSGRGIREQYF.

The J gene is TRBJ2-1, the V gene TRBV11-2, with 8 bases identical to TRBD2. V gave up 5 bases and J gave up 9 bases; unmatched junction bases: 12. This CDR3 has 15 amino acids. CDR1 is SGHAT and CDR2 is FQNNGV in the germline V gene. The CDR3 reads CASSPDGGGNSEQFF. CDR3 DNA: TGTGCCAGCAGCCCCGACGGCGGGGGGAACAGTGAGCAGTTCTTC.

The rearrangement links TRBV27 to TRBJ2-1; 9 bases align to TRBD2. This CDR3 has 15 amino acids. The ends lost 8 bases at V and 2 bases at J; junction bases unmatched: 7. CDR1 is MNHEY, CDR2 SMNVEV, per germline (reference sequence). This CDR3 is CASRSSGAPYNEQFF. The CDR3 DNA is TGTGCCAGCCGGTCTAGCGGGGCCCCCTACAATGAGCAGTTCTTC.

V and J are TRBV7-2 and TRBJ2-1; D remains unclear. Germline CDR1 and CDR2: SGHTA and FQGNSA. Trimming cost V 5 bases and J 8 bases, with 13 bases left between them. CDR3 length: 13 amino acids. The CDR3: CASSGVGADEQFF. The CDR3 DNA sequence: TGTGCCAGCAGCGGAGTAGGCGCAGATGAGCAGTTCTTC.

This chain joins TRBV30 and TRBJ1-1; TRBD1 aligns across 7 bases. CDR3 length: 12 residues. The junction had 5 bases not matched to a gene; V was cut back by 2 bases and J by 8 bases. CDR1 and CDR2 (germline): GTSNPN, SVGIG (reference sequence). This CDR3 is CAWSPTTGEAFF. The CDR3 coding sequence is TGTGCCTGGAGTCCCACGACAGGGGAAGCTTTCTTT. Full variable domain (remainder filled in from reference TRBV30 and TRBJ1-1): SQTIHQWPATLVQPVGSPLSLECTVEGTSNPNLYWYRQAAGRGLQLLFYSVGIGQISSEVPQNLSASRPQDRQFILSSKKLLLSDSGFYLCAWSPTTGEAFFGQGTRLTVV.

The rearrangement uses TRBV18 and TRBJ1-4, with no clear D. V dropped 5 bases and J dropped 8 bases, with 9 bases sitting between them. There are 12 residues in the CDR3. The V gene's germline CDR1 is KGHSH and CDR2 LQKENI. CDR3 sequence reads: CASSSREEKLFF. DNA of the CDR3: TGTGCCAGCTCATCGCGCGAAGAAAAACTGTTTTTT.

The chain employs TRBV7-3 and TRBJ2-3; 7 bases are a match to TRBD1. CDR1 is SGHTA and CDR2 is FQGTGA in the germline V gene. This CDR3 comprises 14 residues. Germline trimming cut 1 base from V and 10 bases from J; bases unmatched to any gene: 8. CDR3 nucleotide sequence: TGTGCCAGCAGCTTAATGGACAGGTTGGGGGCGCAGTATTTT. Its protein is CASSLMDRLGAQYF.

This chain joins TRBV6-4 and TRBJ1-1; possible D gene TRBD1, 5 bases. The germline gives CDR1 MRHNA, CDR2 SNTAGT. V shed 1 base and J shed 2 bases, with 14 bases lying between them. The CDR3 has 16 residues. The CDR3 nucleotides are TGTGCCAGCAGTGACTTACCGGGACTTAAAAACACTGAAGCTTTCTTT. Translated, it gives CASSDLPGLKNTEAFF.

The chain combines TRBV28 with TRBJ1-2; no clear D gene. Per the germline V gene, CDR1 is MDHEN and CDR2 is SYDVKM. V lost 6 bases and J lost 2, with 10 bases in between. This CDR3 spans 13 amino acids. The CDR3 bases are TGTGCCAGCAGGGAGGCGAGAAACTATGGCTACACCTTC. Protein: CASREARNYGYTF.

This chain connects TRBV27 to TRBJ2-7; 9 bases line up with TRBD2. Germline V gene sequence: CDR1 MNHEY, CDR2 SMNVEV (reference sequence). J was trimmed by 2 bases and V by 0 bases; bases with no gene match: 5. The CDR3 spans 16 residues. The CDR3 DNA reads as TGTGCCAGCAGTTTATCGTGGGCGGGGGGGACCTACGAGCAGTACTTC. Protein product: CASSLSWAGGTYEQYF.

This rearrangement joins TRBV28 to TRBJ2-5; 8 bases are shared with TRBD1. The germline V gene has CDR1 MDHEN and CDR2 SYDVKM. The CDR3 is 18 amino acids. V was clipped by 4 bases and J by 3 bases; unmatched bases: 16. The CDR3 loop reads CASSWTGTGSRRKETQYF. CDR3 in DNA: TGTGCCAGCAGTTGGACCGGGACAGGCTCGCGGAGAAAAGAGACCCAGTACTTC.

This clone has only a few counts. The chain combines TRBV19 with TRBJ1-1; the match to TRBD1 covers 8 bases. CDR1 LNHDA and CDR2 SQIVND come from the germline V gene (reference sequence). This CDR3 is 17 amino acids long. Trimming took 4 bases from V and 1 from J; bases not matched to a gene: 11. CDR3 nucleotide sequence: TGTGCCAGTAGTACATACCGTCAGGGGGCACGGAACACTGAAGCTTTCTTT. It encodes CASSTYRQGARNTEAFF.

The V and J genes are TRBV30 and TRBJ2-2, with TRBD2 matching 7 bases. The trim removed 4 bases at V and 3 bases at J, leaving 5 bases unmatched. In germline, CDR1 is GTSNPN, CDR2 SVGIG (reference sequence). The CDR3 loop spans 14 amino acids. The CDR3 is CAWTPGGYTGELFF. CDR3 DNA sequence: TGTGCCTGGACCCCGGGAGGTTACACCGGGGAGCTGTTTTTT.

This clone was seen more than once but under ten times. The V call is TRBV5-4, the J call TRBJ1-6, with D hard to call. Trimming left V 1 base short and J 1 base short, with 6 bases between. This CDR3 region has 15 residues. CDR1 and CDR2 (germline): SGHNT, YYREEE (reference sequence). The CDR3 is CASSLKRSYNSPLHF. The DNA for the CDR3 is TGTGCCAGCAGCTTGAAGCGTTCCTATAATTCACCCCTCCACTTT.

The chain recombines TRBV2 with TRBJ1-5, with TRBD1 matching over 7 bases. In germline, CDR1 is SNHLY, CDR2 FYNNEI. The length of the CDR3 is 13 residues. V was pared by 6 bases and J by 9 bases, with 8 bases of the junction left unmatched. This CDR3 reads CASSPGQISPQHF. For the CDR3, the DNA is TGTGCCAGCAGCCCGGGACAGATTTCGCCCCAGCATTTT.

This chain uses TRBV25-1 with TRBJ2-1; 9 bases are a match to TRBD1. CDR1 and CDR2 from the germline V gene are MGHDK and SYGVNS. The CDR3 length is 16 residues. The junction had 7 bases not matched to a gene; V was cut back by 3 bases and J by 4 bases. CDR3: CASSDSTGGSYNEQFF. CDR3 coding DNA: TGTGCCAGCAGTGATTCAACAGGGGGCAGTTACAATGAGCAGTTCTTC. Variable domain in full (rest from reference TRBV25-1 and TRBJ2-1): EADIYQTPRYLVIGTGKKITLECSQTMGHDKMYWYQQDPGMELHLIHYSYGVNSTEKGDLSSESTVSRIRTEHFPLTLESARPSHTSQYLCASSDSTGGSYNEQFFGPGTRLTVL.

This chain connects TRBV7-8 to TRBJ2-1, with D perhaps TRBD1 (5 bases). V was pared by 5 bases and J by 8 bases, with 10 bases between. Germline CDR1 reads SGHVS; CDR2 reads FQNEAQ. The CDR3 covers 12 residues. CDR3 bases: TGTGCCAGCAGCCAATGGGGCGATGAGCAGTTCTTC. Its translation is CASSQWGDEQFF.

The chain links TRBV19 to TRBJ2-1, with TRBD1 matching over 10 bases. With V trimmed by 5 bases and J by 7 bases, 11 bases remained unmatched. Germline V gene sequence: CDR1 LNHDA, CDR2 SQIVND (reference sequence). The CDR3 has 16 amino acids. The CDR3: CASSSTGTGDGNEQFF. DNA for the CDR3: TGTGCCAGTAGTTCTACCGGGACAGGGGATGGGAATGAGCAGTTCTTC.

The V gene is TRBV19, the J gene TRBJ2-7, with a weak D call TRBD1 (6 bases). CDR3 length: 15 residues. Germline V gene lookup returns CDR1 LNHDA and CDR2 SQIVND (reference sequence). V lost 6 bases to trimming and J lost 1 base, with 16 bases between them. The CDR3 region is CASRALDRSSYEQYF. The DNA of the CDR3 is TGTGCCAGTAGGGCCTTAGACAGGAGTTCCTACGAGCAGTACTTC.

The chain uses TRBV6-5 and TRBJ2-5; 8 nucleotides align to TRBD2. The CDR3 is made up of 13 amino acids. Germline CDR1 is MNHEY and CDR2 is SVGAGI. J was trimmed by 4 bases and V by 7 bases; bases with no gene match: 5. The CDR3 loop is CASTRTSLETQYF. The CDR3 DNA reads TGTGCCAGCACTCGGACTAGCCTAGAGACCCAGTACTTC.